The following is a TCR beta chain sequence with its context. Germline CDR1 and CDR2: SEHNR and FQNEAQ (reference sequence). Trimming pared 0 bases from V and 1 base from J, leaving 6 bases between. The CDR3 has 14 amino acids. The sample is drawn from a study of CD8 T cells in Susac syndrome. After extraction with the RNeasy kit, roughly 0.5 to 1 ug of the RNA was reverse transcribed using random hexamers. TCRdb re-called the immunoSEQ multiplex PCR reads through MiXCR, storing one row per CDR3 protein. The sample includes about 25,000 distinct CDR3 sequences, roughly 94% of them seen just once. V usage is TRBV7-9 and J usage is TRBJ2-5; D ambiguous. The receptor comes from a human donor in good health. The specimen sequenced was CD8+ T cells from PBMCs. This CDR3 is CASSLAFVQETQYF. CDR3 coding DNA: TGTGCCAGCAGCTTAGCTTTCGTCCAAGAGACCCAGTACTTC.